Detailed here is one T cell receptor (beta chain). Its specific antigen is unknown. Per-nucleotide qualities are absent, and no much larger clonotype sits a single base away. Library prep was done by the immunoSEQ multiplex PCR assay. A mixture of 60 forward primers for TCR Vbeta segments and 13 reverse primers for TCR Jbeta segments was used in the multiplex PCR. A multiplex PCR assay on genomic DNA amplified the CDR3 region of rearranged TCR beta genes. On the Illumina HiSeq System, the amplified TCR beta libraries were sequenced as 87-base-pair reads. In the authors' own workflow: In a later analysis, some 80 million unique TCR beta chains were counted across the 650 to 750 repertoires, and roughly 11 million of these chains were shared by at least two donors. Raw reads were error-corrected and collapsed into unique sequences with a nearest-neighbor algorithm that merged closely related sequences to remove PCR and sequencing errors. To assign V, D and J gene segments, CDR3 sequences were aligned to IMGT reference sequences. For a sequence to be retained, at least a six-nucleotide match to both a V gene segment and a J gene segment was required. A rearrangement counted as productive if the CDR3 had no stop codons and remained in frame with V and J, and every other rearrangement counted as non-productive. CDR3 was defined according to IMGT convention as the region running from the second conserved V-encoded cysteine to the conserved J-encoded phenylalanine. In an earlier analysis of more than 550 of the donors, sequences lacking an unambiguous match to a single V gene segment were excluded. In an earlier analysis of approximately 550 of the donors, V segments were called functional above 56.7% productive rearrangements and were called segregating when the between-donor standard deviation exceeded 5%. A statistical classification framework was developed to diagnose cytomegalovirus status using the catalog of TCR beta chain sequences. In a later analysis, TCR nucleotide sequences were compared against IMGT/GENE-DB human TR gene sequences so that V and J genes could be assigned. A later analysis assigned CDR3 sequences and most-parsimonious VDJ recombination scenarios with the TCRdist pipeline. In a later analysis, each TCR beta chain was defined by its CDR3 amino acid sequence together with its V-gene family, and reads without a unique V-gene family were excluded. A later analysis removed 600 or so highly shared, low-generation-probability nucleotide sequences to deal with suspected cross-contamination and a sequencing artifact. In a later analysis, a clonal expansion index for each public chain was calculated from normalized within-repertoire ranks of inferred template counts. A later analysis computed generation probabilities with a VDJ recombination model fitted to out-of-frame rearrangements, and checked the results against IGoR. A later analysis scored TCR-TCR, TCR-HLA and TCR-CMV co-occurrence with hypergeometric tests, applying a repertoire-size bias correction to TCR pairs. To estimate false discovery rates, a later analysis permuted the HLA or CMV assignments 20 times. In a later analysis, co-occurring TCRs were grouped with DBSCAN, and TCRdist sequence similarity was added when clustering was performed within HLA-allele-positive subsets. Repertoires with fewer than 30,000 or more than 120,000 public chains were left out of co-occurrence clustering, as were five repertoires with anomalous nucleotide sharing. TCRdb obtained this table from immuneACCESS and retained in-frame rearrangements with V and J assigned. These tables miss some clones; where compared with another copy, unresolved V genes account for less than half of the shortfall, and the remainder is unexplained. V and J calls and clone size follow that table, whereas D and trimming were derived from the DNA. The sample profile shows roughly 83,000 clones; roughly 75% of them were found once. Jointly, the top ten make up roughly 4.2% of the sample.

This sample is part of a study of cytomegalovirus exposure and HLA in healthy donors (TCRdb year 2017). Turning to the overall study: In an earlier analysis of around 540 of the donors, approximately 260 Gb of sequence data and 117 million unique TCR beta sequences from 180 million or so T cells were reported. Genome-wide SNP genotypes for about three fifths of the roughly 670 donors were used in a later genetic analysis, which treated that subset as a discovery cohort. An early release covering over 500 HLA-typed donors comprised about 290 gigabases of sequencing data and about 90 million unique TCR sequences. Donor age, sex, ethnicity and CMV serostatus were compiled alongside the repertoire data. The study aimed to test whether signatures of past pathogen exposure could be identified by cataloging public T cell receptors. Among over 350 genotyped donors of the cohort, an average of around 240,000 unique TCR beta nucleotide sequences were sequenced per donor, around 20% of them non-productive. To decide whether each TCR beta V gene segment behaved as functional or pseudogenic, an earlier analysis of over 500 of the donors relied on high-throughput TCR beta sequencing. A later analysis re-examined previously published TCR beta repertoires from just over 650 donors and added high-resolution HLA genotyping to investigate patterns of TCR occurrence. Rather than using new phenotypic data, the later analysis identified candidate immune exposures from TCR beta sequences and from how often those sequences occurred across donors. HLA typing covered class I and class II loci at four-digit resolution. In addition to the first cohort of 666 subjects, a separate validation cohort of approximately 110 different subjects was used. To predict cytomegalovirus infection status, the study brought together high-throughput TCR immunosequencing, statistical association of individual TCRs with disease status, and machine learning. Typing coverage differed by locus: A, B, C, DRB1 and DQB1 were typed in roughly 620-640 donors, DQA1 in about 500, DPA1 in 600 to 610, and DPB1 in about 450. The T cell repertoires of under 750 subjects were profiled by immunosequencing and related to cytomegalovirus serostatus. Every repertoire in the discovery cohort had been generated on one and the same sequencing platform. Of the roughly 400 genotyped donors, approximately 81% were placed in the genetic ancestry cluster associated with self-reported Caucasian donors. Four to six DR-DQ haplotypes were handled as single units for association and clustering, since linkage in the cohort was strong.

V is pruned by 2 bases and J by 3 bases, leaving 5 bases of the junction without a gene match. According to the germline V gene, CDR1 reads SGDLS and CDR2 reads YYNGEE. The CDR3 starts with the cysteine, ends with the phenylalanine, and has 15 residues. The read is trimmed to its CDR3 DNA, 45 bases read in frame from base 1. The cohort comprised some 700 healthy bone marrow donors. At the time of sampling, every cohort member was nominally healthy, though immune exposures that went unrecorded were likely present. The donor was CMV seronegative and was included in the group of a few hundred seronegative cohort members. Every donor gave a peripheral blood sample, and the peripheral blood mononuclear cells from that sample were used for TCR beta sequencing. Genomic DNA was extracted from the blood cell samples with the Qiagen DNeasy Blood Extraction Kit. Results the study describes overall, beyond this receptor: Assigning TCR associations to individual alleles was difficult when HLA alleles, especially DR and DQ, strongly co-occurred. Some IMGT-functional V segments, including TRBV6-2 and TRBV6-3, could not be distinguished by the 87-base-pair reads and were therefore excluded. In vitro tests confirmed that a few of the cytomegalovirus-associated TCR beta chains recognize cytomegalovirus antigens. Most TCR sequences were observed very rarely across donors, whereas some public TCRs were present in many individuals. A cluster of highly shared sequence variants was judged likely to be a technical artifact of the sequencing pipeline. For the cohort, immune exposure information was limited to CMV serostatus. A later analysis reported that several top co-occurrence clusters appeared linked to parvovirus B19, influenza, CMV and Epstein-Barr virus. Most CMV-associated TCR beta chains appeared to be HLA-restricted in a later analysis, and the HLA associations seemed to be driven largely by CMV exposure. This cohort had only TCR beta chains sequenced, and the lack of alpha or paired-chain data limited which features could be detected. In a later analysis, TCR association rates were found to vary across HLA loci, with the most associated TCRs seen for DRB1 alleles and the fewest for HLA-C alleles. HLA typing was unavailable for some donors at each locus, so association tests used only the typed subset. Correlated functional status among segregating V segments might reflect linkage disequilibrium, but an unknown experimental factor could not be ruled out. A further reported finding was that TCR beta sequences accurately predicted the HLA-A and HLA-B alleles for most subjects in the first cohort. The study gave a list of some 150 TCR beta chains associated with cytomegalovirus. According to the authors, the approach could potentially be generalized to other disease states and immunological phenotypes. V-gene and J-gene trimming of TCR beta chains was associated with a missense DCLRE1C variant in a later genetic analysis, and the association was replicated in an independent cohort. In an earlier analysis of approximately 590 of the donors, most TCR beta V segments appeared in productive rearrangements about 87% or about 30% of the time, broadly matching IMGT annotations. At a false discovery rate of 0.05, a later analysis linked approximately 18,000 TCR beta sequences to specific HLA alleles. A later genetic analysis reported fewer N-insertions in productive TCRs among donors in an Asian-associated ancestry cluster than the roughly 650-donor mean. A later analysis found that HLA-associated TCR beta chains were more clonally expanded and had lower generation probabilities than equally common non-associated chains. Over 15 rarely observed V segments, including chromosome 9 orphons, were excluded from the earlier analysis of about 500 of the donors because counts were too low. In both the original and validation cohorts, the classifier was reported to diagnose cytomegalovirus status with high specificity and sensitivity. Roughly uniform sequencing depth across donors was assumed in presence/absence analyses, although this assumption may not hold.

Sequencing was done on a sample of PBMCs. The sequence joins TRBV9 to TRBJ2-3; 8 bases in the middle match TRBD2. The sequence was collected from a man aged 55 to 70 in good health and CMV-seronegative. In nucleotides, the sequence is TGTGCCAGCAGCGTCTCAGCGGGGGAGACAGATACGCAGTATTTT. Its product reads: CASSVSAGETDTQYF. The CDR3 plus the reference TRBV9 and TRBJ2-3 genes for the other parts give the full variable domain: DSGVTQTPKHLITATGQRVTLRCSPRSGDLSVYWYQQSLDQGLQFLIQYYNGEERAKGNILERFSAQQFPDLHSELNLSSLELGDSALYFCASSVSAGETDTQYFGPGTRLTVL.